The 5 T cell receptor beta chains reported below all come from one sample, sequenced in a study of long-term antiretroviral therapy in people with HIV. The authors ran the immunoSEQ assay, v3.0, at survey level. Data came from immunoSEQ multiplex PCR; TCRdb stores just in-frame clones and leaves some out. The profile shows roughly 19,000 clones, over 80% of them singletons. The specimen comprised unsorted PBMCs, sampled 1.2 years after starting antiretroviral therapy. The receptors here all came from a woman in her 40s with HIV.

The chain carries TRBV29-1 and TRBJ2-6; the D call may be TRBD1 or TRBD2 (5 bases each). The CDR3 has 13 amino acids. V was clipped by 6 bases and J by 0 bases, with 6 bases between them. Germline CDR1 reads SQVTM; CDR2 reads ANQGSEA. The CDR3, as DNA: TGCAGCGTGGGGGACTCTGGGGCCAACGTCCTGACTTTC. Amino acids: CSVGDSGANVLTF.

CDR3: CASSPPSGGRSEKLFF. The CDR3 bases are TGTGCCAGCTCACCACCGTCTGGAGGGAGAAGTGAAAAACTGTTTTTT. The chain carries TRBV18 and TRBJ1-4; no reliable D call. V was shortened by 0 bases and J by 7 bases, with 15 bases between the two germline ends. CDR1 and CDR2 (germline): KGHSH, LQKENI. This CDR3 contains 16 residues.

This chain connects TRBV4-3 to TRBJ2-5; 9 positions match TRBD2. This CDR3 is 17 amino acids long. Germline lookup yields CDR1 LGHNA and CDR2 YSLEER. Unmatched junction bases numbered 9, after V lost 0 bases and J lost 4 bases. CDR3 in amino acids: CASSQDLGLAGRETQYF. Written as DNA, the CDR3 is TGCGCCAGCAGCCAAGATCTTGGGCTAGCGGGAAGAGAGACCCAGTACTTC.

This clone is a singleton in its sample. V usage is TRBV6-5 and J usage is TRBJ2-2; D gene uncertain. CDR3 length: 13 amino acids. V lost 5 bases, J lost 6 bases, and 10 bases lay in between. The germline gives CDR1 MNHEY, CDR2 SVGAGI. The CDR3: CASSPGPPGELFF. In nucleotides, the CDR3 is TGTGCCAGCAGTCCCGGACCCCCCGGGGAGCTGTTTTTT.

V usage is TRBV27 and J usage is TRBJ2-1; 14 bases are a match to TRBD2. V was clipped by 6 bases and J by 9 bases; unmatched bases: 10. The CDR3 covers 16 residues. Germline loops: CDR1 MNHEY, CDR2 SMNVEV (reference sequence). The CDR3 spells CASSGLGTSGSFEQFF. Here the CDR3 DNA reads TGTGCCAGCAGCGGGTTGGGGACTAGCGGGAGTTTTGAGCAGTTCTTC.